This T cell receptor beta chain originates from a study of T cell responses to AZD1222 COVID-19 vaccine. Findings of the study overall: There were mostly white British donors and more females than males, and clonal diversity was possibly underestimated. Just a handful of AZD1222 recipients were seropositive at baseline.

The length of the CDR3 is 15 residues. The germline CDR1 and CDR2 sequences are SGHTA and FQGNSA. J lost 1 base, V lost 5 bases, and 5 bases had no gene match. Measured with immunoSEQ multiplex PCR; TCRdb has only the in-frame clones, and not every one. The repertoire includes 150,000 or so clones, 90% of them detected once, and over 1.2% sits in the top ten. Concerning this clone: Its specificity is not known.

This material consisted of peripheral blood, taken 28 days after the second AZD1222 dose. The chain carries TRBV7-2 and TRBJ1-5, with 7 nucleotides matching TRBD1. The TCR comes from an adult who received the AZD1222 COVID-19 vaccine. The chain's CDR3 is CASSGGGNSNQPQHF. Here the CDR3 DNA reads TGTGCCAGCAGCGGAGGGGGCAACAGCAATCAGCCCCAGCATTTT.